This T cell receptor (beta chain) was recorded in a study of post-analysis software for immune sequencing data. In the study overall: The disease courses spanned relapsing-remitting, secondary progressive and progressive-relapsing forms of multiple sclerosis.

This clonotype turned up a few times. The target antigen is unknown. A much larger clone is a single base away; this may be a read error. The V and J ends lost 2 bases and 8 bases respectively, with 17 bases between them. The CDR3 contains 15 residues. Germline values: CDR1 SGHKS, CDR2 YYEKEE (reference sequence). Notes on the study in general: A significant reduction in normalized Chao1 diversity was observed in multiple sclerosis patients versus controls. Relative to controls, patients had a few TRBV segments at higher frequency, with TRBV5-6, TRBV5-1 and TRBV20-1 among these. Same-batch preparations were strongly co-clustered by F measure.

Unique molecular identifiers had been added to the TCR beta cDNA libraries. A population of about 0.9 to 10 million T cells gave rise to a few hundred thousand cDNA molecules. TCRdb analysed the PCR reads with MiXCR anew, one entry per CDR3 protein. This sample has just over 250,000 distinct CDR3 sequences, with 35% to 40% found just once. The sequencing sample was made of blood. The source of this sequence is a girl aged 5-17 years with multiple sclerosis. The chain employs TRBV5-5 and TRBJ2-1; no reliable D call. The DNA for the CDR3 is TGTGCCAGCAGCTTTGTGAGGTGGGGTCGCGATGAGCAGTTCTTC. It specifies CASSFVRWGRDEQFF.